This TCR beta chain was sequenced in a study of regulatory T cells in long-lasting Graves disease (dated by TCRdb to the early 2020s). In terms of the full investigation: Persistent Graves' disease meant more than 5 years of antithyroid drug treatment with TSH receptor autoantibodies that stayed positive. Peripheral blood TCR sequencing and RNA sequencing compared persistent Graves' disease patients with newly diagnosed Graves' disease patients. The study was registered as a clinical trial and conducted in China. TCR sequencing covered around 13 persistent and approximately 20 newly diagnosed Graves' disease patients, 33 samples in total. In the clinical cohort, patients with persistent Graves' disease had used antithyroid drugs for an average of about 9.4 years. What the authors observed across the whole study: The authors noted that the small sample size was a limitation that may lower accuracy. Sequencing and analysis were restricted to the TCR beta chain. Peripheral blood alone was examined, since thyroid tissue, which constituted the primary lesion, could not be accessed. Compared with newly diagnosed patients, patients with persistent Graves' disease had lower TCR Shannon entropy and fewer highly expanded clones, which suggests clonal expansion. A larger number of public clonotypes was shared among persistent patients (over 2,500) than among newly diagnosed patients (approximately 1,000). Persistent disease showed preferential use of TRBV28, TRBJ1-2 and TRBJ2-5, whereas newly diagnosed disease favored TRBV20-1 and TRBJ2-1.

The germline V gene (reference sequence) sets CDR1 to MNHEY and CDR2 to SMNVEV. Reading from cysteine to phenylalanine, the CDR3 counts 15 amino acids. The kept DNA is CDR3 alone, 45 bases in frame from the first base. The junction shows trimming of 5 bases on V and 6 bases on J, and the gene matches do not reach 9 bases of it. To prepare the library, multiplex PCR was applied. TCRdb names Illumina HiSeq 4000 as the instrument used. To build TCR beta libraries, CDR3 regions were amplified by Arm-PCR using iRepertoire HTBI primers. Before sequencing, the PCR products went through gel purification. The authors processed their data as follows. Across samples, about 64 TRBV and approximately 15 TRBJ segments were identified and used for gene usage analysis of CDR3 amino acid clonotypes. COPE and FqMerger were used to merge filtered high-quality paired reads into contigs. BLAST was used to align contigs to IMGT TRBV, TRBD and TRBJ reference genes, and CDR3 was defined according to IMGT. Any clonotype with a frequency above 0.1% was classified as a highly expanded clone. Repertoire diversity was measured by Shannon entropy, and V-J evenness by the Gini coefficient. A clonotype found in more than one individual was treated as public. TCRdb took the public reads, trimmed them with fastp at Q25, ran MiXCR for clone calling and kept in-frame beta chains. Rows are unified per CDR3 protein, each entry keeping the most common DNA and genes. The V and J calls follow TCRdb's processing rather than the paper's. The sample table records 450,000 or so distinct CDR3 sequences; approximately 23% of these occur just once. Together, the top ten hold about an eighth of the sample.

Notes on this clonotype: Its antigen remains undetermined. Per-base quality was not reported, and no clone a single base away is much larger than it.

Sample time point, as interpreted from the label and publication: persistent/refractory GD, antithyroid drugs over 5 years with positive TRAb. For both TCR sequencing and RNA sequencing, RNA was extracted from PBMCs using TRIzol. The diagnosis of Graves' disease was made according to American Thyroid Association guidelines. Recruitment of patients was carried out at an endocrinology department in Xi'an, China. Each patient gave approximately 8.8 milliliters of peripheral blood, collected in an EDTA anticoagulant tube. PBMCs were isolated by Ficoll Paque Plus density gradient separation without further T cell sorting. RNA quality was checked with an Agilent 2100 Bioanalyzer and agarose gel, and concentration with a NanoDrop 2000.

The sample consisted of peripheral blood mononuclear cells (PBMCs), taken when the disease was refractory, from a patient treated with antithyroid drugs. The V gene is TRBV27 and the J gene is TRBJ1-1, with 10 bases in between that match TRBD1. The sequence was collected from a female donor with Graves disease. The CDR3 corresponds to CASSQQTGGSAEAFF. The nucleotide sequence reads TGTGCCAGCAGTCAGCAGACAGGGGGCTCGGCTGAAGCTTTCTTT.